Listed below are T cell receptor beta chains from one sample, sequenced in a study of T cells in Graves' hyperthyroidism and ophthalmopathy. TCRdb independently ran MiXCR on the multiplex PCR reads; one entry per CDR3 protein. Found here are roughly 360,000 distinct CDR3 sequences, approximately 13% of them singletons; the top ten hold under 25%. Source material: blood. Receptors originate from a young man with Graves' hyperthyroidism that later progressed to Graves' ophthalmopathy. Both conserved end residues are trimmed from each CDR3. The order of the fields is V gene, J gene, CDR3 protein.

TRBV7-9,TRBJ2-1,ASSADRLFNNEQF
TRBV30,TRBJ1-2,AWRFTDRVSYGYT
TRBV12-3/TRBV12-4,TRBJ2-2,ASSLTLAVAGELF
TRBV6-1,TRBJ1-2,ASTHEVRSNYGYT
TRBV12-3/TRBV12-4,TRBJ2-2,ASSSGGGELF
TRBV29-1,TRBJ1-2,SAWDAGDYGYT
TRBV27,TRBJ2-5,ASSGTGTLWEKY
TRBV7-9,TRBJ2-3,ASSYFRDRDTTDTQY
TRBV27,TRBJ2-3,ASSYGLAGASTDTQY
TRBV7-6,TRBJ2-1,ASSLRETSGINEQF
TRBV19,TRBJ1-1,ASRYRETEAF
TRBV11-1,TRBJ2-7,ASSLAPPRAGGPYEQY
TRBV30,TRBJ1-2,AWSLRFQGAHGYT
TRBV28,TRBJ2-7,ASSSVSYEQY
TRBV9,TRBJ2-1,ASSVVRGSPYNEQF
TRBV12-5,TRBJ1-6,ASGRPGTTWDSPLH
TRBV5-1,TRBJ1-1,ASSTPGRGNTEAF
TRBV7-2,TRBJ2-5,ASSLSGGLLQETQY
TRBV3-1,TRBJ2-7,ASSRGQGGYEQY
TRBV20-1,TRBJ2-2,SALQGIGELF
TRBV5-6,TRBJ1-5,ASSLRGNGNQPQH
TRBV11-2,TRBJ2-7,ASSLEGSHEQY
TRBV30,TRBJ1-2,AWSDTLLGGYT
TRBV7-2,TRBJ1-1,ASSSGGGSTEAF
TRBV19,TRBJ2-2,ASTEGHPSGELF
TRBV2,TRBJ2-7,ASKGTDNEQY
TRBV20-1,TRBJ1-5,SARDPRDNQPQH
TRBV7-2,TRBJ1-1,ASRIGLGASWDTEAF
TRBV12-3/TRBV12-4,TRBJ2-5,ASSTHGGGETQY
TRBV25-1,TRBJ2-5,ASSDLRHYQETQY
TRBV4-1,TRBJ2-5,ASSPGGYGGGTQY
TRBV5-1,TRBJ2-7,ASSPGQGRAYEQY
TRBV20-1,TRBJ2-7,SARLSYEQY
TRBV20-1,TRBJ2-2,SAIPWTGMSGELF
TRBV4-1,TRBJ2-1,ASSQTSGLNEQF
TRBV6-1,TRBJ2-3,ASMDPVDTQY
TRBV20-1,TRBJ2-7,SARDRISSYEQY
TRBV12-3/TRBV12-4,TRBJ1-2,ASSPTPSGYT
TRBV6-2/TRBV6-3,TRBJ2-6,ASKGYGAGANVLT
TRBV5-5,TRBJ2-7,ASGGQGTYEQY
TRBV25-1,TRBJ2-5,ASSEFKTRKETQY
TRBV4-1,TRBJ2-6,ASSPLGGFGANVLT